The 9 T cell receptor beta chains reported below all come from one sample, sequenced in a study of cytomegalovirus exposure and HLA in healthy donors (dated by TCRdb to about 2017). Library generation was performed with the immunoSEQ multiplex PCR assay. For the multiplex PCR, a mixture combining 60 forward primers for TCR Vbeta segments and 13 reverse primers for TCR Jbeta segments was used. TCRdb limited this immuneACCESS table to in-frame rearrangements with V and J called. A share of clones is missing; checked studies link under half to unresolved V genes, and the rest is unexplained. The sample table records approximately 60,000 clones. The biggest ten clones account for 5.3% of the sample. Specimen: PBMCs. The receptors were gathered from a man aged 30 to 39 in good health and CMV-seropositive.

The chain carries TRBV4-2 and TRBJ2-1; 12 bases map to TRBD2. The CDR3 contains 15 residues. Germline V gives CDR1 LGHNA, CDR2 YNFKEQ. The J segment lost 9 bases and the V segment lost 1 base, leaving 4 bases of the junction unmatched. The CDR3 sequence is CASSQVSSGRAEQFF. DNA of the CDR3: TGTGCCAGCAGCCAAGTGTCTAGCGGGAGGGCTGAGCAGTTCTTC.

The V gene is TRBV7-9, the J gene TRBJ2-2; 9 nucleotides agree with TRBD2. The CDR3 loop spans 15 amino acids. CDR1 and CDR2 (germline): SEHNR, FQNEAQ (reference sequence). V lost 5 bases and J lost 7; bases outside the gene matches: 8. DNA of the CDR3: TGTGCCAGCAGCCTCCAAGGGACTAGCCTCGGGGAGCTGTTTTTT. Its translation is CASSLQGTSLGELFF.

The gene calls are TRBV21-1 and TRBJ1-2. TRBV21-1 is reported as a pseudogene. The CDR3 runs to 15 residues. The CDR3 region is CASTVRRETNYGYTF. CDR3 nucleotide sequence: TGTGCCAGCACCGTACGACGGGAGACTAACTATGGCTACACCTTC.

V gene TRBV2 combines with J gene TRBJ1-2; a possible D gene is TRBD1 (6 bases). Germline-derived CDR1 and CDR2 are SNHLY and FYNNEI. The V gene lost 7 bases and the J gene lost 6 bases, with 12 bases spanning the gap. The CDR3 consists of 12 residues. The CDR3 is CASIRGANGYTF. The CDR3 nucleotides read TGTGCCAGCATCAGGGGCGCAAATGGCTACACCTTC.

V usage is TRBV19 and J usage is TRBJ1-2; D is uncertain. V lost 1 base to trimming and J lost 4 bases, with 10 bases between them. This CDR3 has 14 amino acids. Germline V gene sequence: CDR1 LNHDA, CDR2 SQIVND (reference sequence). CDR3 amino acids: CASSIGAWSYGYTF. Here the CDR3 DNA reads TGTGCCAGTAGTATAGGCGCATGGAGCTATGGCTACACCTTC.

The CDR3 region is CASRPGLAGATQYF. The DNA for the CDR3 is TGTGCCAGCCGACCGGGACTAGCGGGGGCAACACAGTACTTC. This sequence joins TRBV2 and TRBJ2-7, with 14 bases fitting TRBD2. Germline V lookup: CDR1 SNHLY, CDR2 FYNNEI. The CDR3 is 14 residues long. Trimming at V came to 8 bases and at J to 10 bases, leaving 10 bases not matched to a gene.

The chain is built from TRBV30 and TRBJ1-6; TRBD1 matches at 8 bases. Germline V gene data show CDR1 as GTSNPN and CDR2 as SVGIG (reference sequence). The CDR3 sequence is 15 residues long. Trimming at V came to 8 bases and at J to 5 bases, leaving 11 bases not matched to a gene. CDR3 loop: CAGESGGYDNSPLHF. CDR3 coding DNA: TGTGCCGGGGAGTCAGGGGGCTACGATAATTCACCCCTCCACTTT.

The rearrangement uses TRBV5-6 and TRBJ2-7; D is possibly TRBD2 (5 bases). The germline gives CDR1 SGHDT, CDR2 YYEEEE. Trimming shortened V by 4 bases and J by 2 bases, and 13 bases separated the two germline ends. This CDR3 has 14 residues. In DNA, the CDR3 is TGTGCCAGCAGCCCCGGGGTAGGGACCTACGAGCAGTACTTC. Amino acid sequence: CASSPGVGTYEQYF.

The chain employs TRBV5-6 and TRBJ2-3; maybe TRBD1 (5 bases). The CDR3 has 11 residues. Between the trimmed V and J ends, which lost 4 bases and 8 bases, there was a span of 8 bases. The germline V gene encodes CDR1 SGHDT and CDR2 YYEEEE. The CDR3 coding sequence is TGTGCCAGCAGCCAGGGATGTACGCAGTATTTT. Amino acid sequence: CASSQGCTQYF. The entire variable domain, with the rest obtained from reference TRBV5-6 and TRBJ2-3, is as follows: DAGVTQSPTHLIKTRGQQVTLRCSPKSGHDTVSWYQQALGQGPQFIFQYYEEEERQRGNFPDRFSGHQFPNYSSELNVNALLLGDSALYLCASSQGCTQYFGPGTRLTVL.